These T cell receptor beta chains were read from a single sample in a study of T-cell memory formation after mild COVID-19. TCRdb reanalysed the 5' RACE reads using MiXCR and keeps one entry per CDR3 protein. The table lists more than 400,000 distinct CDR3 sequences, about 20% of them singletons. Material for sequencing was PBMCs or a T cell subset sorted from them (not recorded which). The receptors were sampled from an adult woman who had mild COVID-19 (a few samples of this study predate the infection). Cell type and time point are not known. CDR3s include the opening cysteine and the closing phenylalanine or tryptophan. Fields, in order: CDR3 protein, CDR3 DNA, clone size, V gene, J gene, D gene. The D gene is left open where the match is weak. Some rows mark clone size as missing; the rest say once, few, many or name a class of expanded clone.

CASSPRTSGGRGELFF	TGTGCCAGCAGTCCGCGGACTAGCGGGGGCCGCGGGGAGCTGTTTTTT	.	TRBV6-6	TRBJ2-2	TRBD2
CASSLFLADSYEQYF	TGTGCCAGCAGTTTATTCCTAGCGGACTCCTACGAGCAGTACTTC	few	TRBV27	TRBJ2-7	TRBD2
CASSFRQVSNQPQHF	TGTGCCAGCAGCTTCAGACAGGTTAGCAATCAGCCCCAGCATTTT	few	TRBV12-3/TRBV12-4	TRBJ1-5	.
CASSPTGPLPYNEQFF	TGCGCCAGCAGCCCGACAGGGCCCCTTCCCTACAATGAGCAGTTCTTC	few	TRBV5-1	TRBJ2-1	TRBD1
CASSFNAPDTQYF	TGTGCCAGCAGCTTTAACGCTCCAGATACGCAGTATTTT	few	TRBV7-3	TRBJ2-3	.
CATSPGGSRGTQYF	TGTGCCACGAGCCCGGGGGGCTCTCGGGGTACGCAGTATTTT	few	TRBV11-2	TRBJ2-3	.
CASSLVRGTGADTQYF	TGTGCCAGCAGCTTAGTTCGTGGGACAGGGGCAGATACGCAGTATTTT	.	TRBV7-8	TRBJ2-3	TRBD1
CASSSAADSGNTIYF	TGTGCCAGCAGCTCTGCGGCGGACTCTGGAAACACCATATATTTT	.	TRBV27	TRBJ1-3	.
CASSLYGTSGNFEQFF	TGTGCCAGCAGTTTATACGGGACTAGCGGGAATTTTGAGCAGTTCTTC	.	TRBV6-5	TRBJ2-1	TRBD2
CASSQASGTGRAEAFF	TGTGCCAGCAGCCAAGCTTCCGGGACAGGGAGGGCTGAAGCTTTCTTT	.	TRBV3-1	TRBJ1-1	TRBD1
CASSATYPGQGADTQYF	TGTGCCAGCAGTGCCACGTATCCGGGACAGGGGGCAGATACGCAGTATTTT	.	TRBV12-3/TRBV12-4	TRBJ2-3	TRBD1
CASSIGAREDTQYF	TGTGCCAGCAGTATCGGGGCGCGCGAAGATACGCAGTATTTT	.	TRBV7-9	TRBJ2-3	.
CASSFTGGFEAFF	TGCGCCAGCAGCTTTACAGGGGGTTTTGAAGCTTTCTTT	.	TRBV5-1	TRBJ1-1	TRBD1
CASSLGDTGTEAFF	TGTGCCAGCAGCTTAGGGGACACGGGGACTGAAGCTTTCTTT	.	TRBV7-9	TRBJ1-1	.
CASSLEGGTGNTIYF	TGCGCCAGCAGCTTGGAAGGGGGCACCGGAAACACCATATATTTT	.	TRBV5-1	TRBJ1-3	TRBD1
CASSEVAGTYEQYF	TGTGCCAGCAGTGAAGTAGCGGGGACCTACGAGCAGTACTTC	.	TRBV2	TRBJ2-7	TRBD2
CATRDRSTYF	TGTGCCACCAGAGACAGGAGTACGTACTTC	.	TRBV10-3	TRBJ2-7	.
CASSQDRATYGYTF	TGCGCCAGCAGCCAAGATAGAGCGACCTATGGCTACACCTTC	few	TRBV4-3	TRBJ1-2	.
CASSGGREIGGYTF	TGCGCCAGCAGCGGGGGCAGGGAAATCGGCGGCTACACCTTC	few	TRBV5-1	TRBJ1-2	.
CASSRVWNTEAFF	TGTGCCAGCAGCCGGGTATGGAACACTGAAGCTTTCTTT	.	TRBV7-3	TRBJ1-1	.
CASSWTGHLSYEQYF	TGCGCCAGCAGCTGGACAGGGCACCTCTCCTACGAGCAGTACTTC	few	TRBV5-1	TRBJ2-7	TRBD1
CASSLMAGGWNEQFF	TGTGCCAGCAGCTTAATGGCAGGGGGCTGGAATGAGCAGTTCTTC	.	TRBV7-3	TRBJ2-1	TRBD1
CASSPRPDTDTQYF	TGTGCCAGCTCACCACGGCCGGACACAGATACGCAGTATTTT	few	TRBV18	TRBJ2-3	.
CASIPVGQGSEAFF	TGTGCCAGCATCCCCGTAGGACAGGGCTCTGAAGCTTTCTTT	.	TRBV5-4	TRBJ1-1	TRBD1
CASSLDPDSSYEQYF	TGTGCCAGCAGCTTAGATCCAGACAGCTCCTACGAGCAGTACTTC	few	TRBV7-9	TRBJ2-7	.
CASRGDRAPSSYNEQFF	TGTGCCAGTCGGGGGGACAGGGCCCCCAGCTCCTACAATGAGCAGTTCTTC	.	TRBV6-2/TRBV6-3	TRBJ2-1	TRBD1
CASSKFKMARSAGYNEQFF	TGTGCCAGCAGCAAATTTAAAATGGCCAGGAGTGCAGGCTACAATGAGCAGTTCTTC	.	TRBV21-1	TRBJ2-1	.
CASSLDLRDESRRSDEQFF	TGTGCCAGCAGCTTGGACCTACGGGACGAAAGTCGGAGGTCGGATGAGCAGTTCTTC	.	TRBV11-2	TRBJ2-1	.
CASSSDRNLSPLHF	TGTGCCAGCAGCTCGGACAGGAACCTTTCACCCCTCCACTTT	.	TRBV7-8	TRBJ1-6	TRBD1
CASSLDTGRYQETQYF	TGTGCCAGCAGCTTAGATACAGGGAGGTACCAAGAGACCCAGTACTTC	few	TRBV7-9	TRBJ2-5	.
CASSSGQGAFRGLNYEQYF	TGTGCCAGCAGCTCCGGACAGGGGGCGTTCCGAGGTCTCAACTACGAGCAGTACTTC	few	TRBV7-9	TRBJ2-7	TRBD1
CSARDRGSSGPSTDTQYF	TGCAGTGCTAGAGACAGGGGGAGTAGCGGGCCTAGCACAGATACGCAGTATTTT	.	TRBV20-1	TRBJ2-3	.
CASSLPTGSSYNEQFF	TGTGCCAGCAGCTTACCTACAGGGAGCTCCTACAATGAGCAGTTCTTC	.	TRBV7-2	TRBJ2-1	.
CASSSTTGYGQPQHF	TGTGCCAGCAGTTCAACTACAGGGTATGGTCAGCCCCAGCATTTT	few	TRBV12-3/TRBV12-4	TRBJ1-5	.
CASSVTTDPSYEQYF	TGTGCCAGCAGCGTCACTACCGATCCGAGTTACGAGCAGTACTTC	few	TRBV9	TRBJ2-7	.
CASSPHSGGGNTQYF	TGTGCCAGCAGCCCACACAGCGGGGGGGGAAATACGCAGTATTTT	.	TRBV11-2	TRBJ2-3	TRBD2
CASSPRPYGYTF	TGTGCCAGCAGCCCCAGGCCCTATGGCTACACCTTC	.	TRBV7-8	TRBJ1-2	.
CATREGGLTDTQYF	TGTGCCACCCGGGAGGGGGGCTTGACAGATACGCAGTATTTT	.	TRBV24-1	TRBJ2-3	TRBD2
CSARRNWGVTDTQYF	TGCAGTGCTAGACGGAACTGGGGGGTCACAGATACGCAGTATTTT	few	TRBV20-1	TRBJ2-3	.
CASSYIGGTEAFF	TGTGCCAGCAGTTACATCGGGGGAACTGAAGCTTTCTTT	many	TRBV6-2/TRBV6-3	TRBJ1-1	.
CSTWGRGQGSEEQYF	TGCAGTACCTGGGGAAGGGGACAGGGCTCGGAAGAGCAGTACTTC	.	TRBV20-1	TRBJ2-7	TRBD1
CASSSYGGAGANVLTF	TGTGCCAGCTCATCGTATGGGGGCGCGGGGGCCAACGTCCTGACTTTC	.	TRBV18	TRBJ2-6	.
CASKSGGAYNEQFF	TGTGCCAGTAAAAGCGGGGGAGCTTACAATGAGCAGTTCTTC	.	TRBV12-3/TRBV12-4	TRBJ2-1	TRBD2
CSAGDRSNYGYTF	TGCAGCGCCGGGGACAGGTCAAACTATGGCTACACCTTC	few	TRBV29-1	TRBJ1-2	TRBD1
CASRSANSYEQYF	TGTGCCAGCAGAAGCGCAAATAGCTACGAGCAGTACTTC	.	TRBV6-2/TRBV6-3	TRBJ2-7	.
CSAFLGLAYNEQFF	TGCAGTGCTTTCCTGGGACTAGCCTACAATGAGCAGTTCTTC	few	TRBV20-1	TRBJ2-1	TRBD2
CASRHKWTVFSYEQYF	TGTGCCAGCAGACATAAATGGACAGTCTTCTCCTACGAGCAGTACTTC	.	TRBV2	TRBJ2-7	.